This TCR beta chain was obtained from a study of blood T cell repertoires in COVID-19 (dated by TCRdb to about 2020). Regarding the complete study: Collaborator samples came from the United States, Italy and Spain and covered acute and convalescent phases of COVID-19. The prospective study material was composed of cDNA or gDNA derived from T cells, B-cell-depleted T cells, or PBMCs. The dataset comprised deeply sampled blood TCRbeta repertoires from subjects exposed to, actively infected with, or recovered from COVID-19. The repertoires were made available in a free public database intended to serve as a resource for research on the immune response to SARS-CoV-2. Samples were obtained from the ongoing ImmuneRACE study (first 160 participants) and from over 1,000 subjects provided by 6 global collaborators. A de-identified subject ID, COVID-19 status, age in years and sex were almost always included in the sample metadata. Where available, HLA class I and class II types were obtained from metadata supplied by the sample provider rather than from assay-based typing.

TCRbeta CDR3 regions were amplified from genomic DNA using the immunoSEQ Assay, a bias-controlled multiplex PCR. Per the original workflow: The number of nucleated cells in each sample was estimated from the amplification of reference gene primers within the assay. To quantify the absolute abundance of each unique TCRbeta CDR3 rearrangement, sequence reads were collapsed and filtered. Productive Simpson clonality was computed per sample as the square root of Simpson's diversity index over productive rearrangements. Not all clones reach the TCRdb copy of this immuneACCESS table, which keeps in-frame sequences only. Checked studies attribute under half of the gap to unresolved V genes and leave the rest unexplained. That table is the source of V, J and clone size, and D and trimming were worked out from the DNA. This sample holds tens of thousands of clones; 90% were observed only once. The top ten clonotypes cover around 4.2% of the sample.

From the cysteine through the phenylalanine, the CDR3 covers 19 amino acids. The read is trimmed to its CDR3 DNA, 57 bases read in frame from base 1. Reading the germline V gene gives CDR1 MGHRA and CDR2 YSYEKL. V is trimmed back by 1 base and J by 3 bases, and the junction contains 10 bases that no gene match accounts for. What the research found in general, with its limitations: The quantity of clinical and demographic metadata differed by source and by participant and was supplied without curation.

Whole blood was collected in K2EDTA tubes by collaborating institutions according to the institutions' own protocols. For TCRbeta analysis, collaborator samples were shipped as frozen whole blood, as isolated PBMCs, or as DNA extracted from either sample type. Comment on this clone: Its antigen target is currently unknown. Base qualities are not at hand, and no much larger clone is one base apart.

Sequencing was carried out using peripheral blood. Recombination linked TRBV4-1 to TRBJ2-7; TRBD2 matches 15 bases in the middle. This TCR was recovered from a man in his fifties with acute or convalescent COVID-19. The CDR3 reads CASSQGGLPGLAGGYEQYF. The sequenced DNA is TGCGCCAGCAGCCAAGGCGGTCTACCGGGACTAGCGGGAGGCTACGAGCAGTACTTC.